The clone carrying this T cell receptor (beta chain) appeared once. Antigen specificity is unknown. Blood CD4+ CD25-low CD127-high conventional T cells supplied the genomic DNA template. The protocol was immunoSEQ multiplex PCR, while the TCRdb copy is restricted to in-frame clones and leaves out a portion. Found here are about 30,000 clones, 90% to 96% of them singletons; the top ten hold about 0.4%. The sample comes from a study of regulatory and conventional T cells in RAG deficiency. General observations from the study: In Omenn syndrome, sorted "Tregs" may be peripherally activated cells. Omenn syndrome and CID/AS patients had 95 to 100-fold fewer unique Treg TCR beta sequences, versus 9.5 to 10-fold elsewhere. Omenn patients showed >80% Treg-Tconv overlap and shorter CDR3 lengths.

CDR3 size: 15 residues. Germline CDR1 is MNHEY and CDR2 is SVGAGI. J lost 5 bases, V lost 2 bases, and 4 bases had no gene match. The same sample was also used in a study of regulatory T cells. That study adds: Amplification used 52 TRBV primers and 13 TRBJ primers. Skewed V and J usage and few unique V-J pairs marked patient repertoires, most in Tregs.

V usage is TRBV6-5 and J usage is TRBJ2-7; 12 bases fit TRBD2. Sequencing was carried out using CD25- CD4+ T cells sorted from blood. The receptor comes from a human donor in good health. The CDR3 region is CASSYTSGRQDEQYF. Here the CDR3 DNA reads TGTGCCAGCAGTTACACTAGCGGGAGGCAAGACGAGCAGTACTTC.